A single sample is the source of the 18 T cell receptor beta chains below, sequenced in a study of blood T cell repertoires in COVID-19. The assay was immunoSEQ multiplex PCR, and TCRdb's table has in-frame clones only and misses some. Here the sample spans roughly 150,000 clones, 70% to 85% being singletons. Sequencing was done on a sample of peripheral blood. These receptors all stem from a man aged 60 to 69 who had recovered from COVID-19.

This clone appeared once. The CDR3 region is CASSQELTAYGYTF. The CDR3 nucleotides read TGTGCCAGCAGCCAAGAACTGACAGCCTATGGCTACACCTTC. V usage is TRBV3-1 (or the pseudogene TRBV3-2) and J usage is TRBJ1-2, with D possibly matching TRBD1 (5 bases). Germline CDR1 is LGHDT and CDR2 is YNNKEL (reference sequence). This CDR3 comprises 14 residues. V gave up 0 bases and J gave up 4 bases, with 9 bases separating them.

Notes on this clone: This same CDR3 is encoded by further DNA sequences in the sample. The gene calls are TRBV9 and TRBJ2-1, with D maybe TRBD1 (6 bases). The CDR3 contains 16 residues. Between the trimmed V and J ends, which lost 0 bases and 0 bases, there was a span of 10 bases. In germline, CDR1 is SGDLS, CDR2 YYNGEE. CDR3 nucleotide sequence: TGTGCCAGCAGCGTAGAGGCAGGGGTCTCCTACAATGAGCAGTTCTTC. Translation: CASSVEAGVSYNEQFF.

J is TRBJ2-1 and V is TRBV30, with D perhaps matching TRBD1 (5 bases). The CDR3 loop spans 15 amino acids. The germline CDR1 and CDR2 sequences are GTSNPN and SVGIG (reference sequence). V lost 3 bases, J lost 2 bases, and 14 bases lay in between. The CDR3 bases are TGTGCCTGGAGACAAGGCCAGGGCACCTACAATGAGCAGTTCTTC. This sequence encodes CAWRQGQGTYNEQFF.

The CDR3 loop reads CASSYGRGGTEAFF. CDR3 in DNA: TGTGCCAGCAGTTACGGTCGGGGTGGCACTGAAGCTTTCTTT. This rearrangement joins TRBV6-2 or TRBV6-3 to TRBJ1-1; D uncertain. Germline lookup yields CDR1 MNHEY and CDR2 SVGEGT. V was shortened by 2 bases and J by 4 bases, with 11 bases between the two germline ends. The CDR3 has 14 residues.

In this sample, this clone turned up once. CDR3 loop: CASSLNGMGNEQFF. DNA of the CDR3: TGTGCCAGCAGCTTAAACGGGATGGGCAATGAGCAGTTCTTC. The chain joins TRBV7-3 to TRBJ2-1, with D maybe TRBD2 (5 bases). The V gene's germline CDR1 is SGHTA and CDR2 FQGTGA. Trimming took off 1 base at V and 6 bases at J, with 10 bases between the two ends. CDR3 size: 14 residues.

This clone was detected a few times. This chain uses TRBV4-1 with TRBJ1-1; D might be TRBD1 (5 bases). The CDR3 spans 14 residues. V dropped 3 bases and J dropped 1 base, with 9 bases sitting between them. The germline V gene has CDR1 MGHRA and CDR2 YSYEKL. CDR3 amino acids: CASSQDTRNTEAFF. CDR3 nucleotides: TGCGCCAGCAGCCAGGACACACGGAACACTGAAGCTTTCTTT.

The genes are TRBV7-2 and TRBJ1-2; D gene uncertain. Trimming left V 1 base short and J 3 bases short, with 6 bases between. The CDR3 has 13 residues. Germline V gene lookup returns CDR1 SGHTA and CDR2 FQGNSA. The CDR3 loop reads CASSLDGDYGYTF. The CDR3, as DNA: TGTGCCAGCAGCTTAGACGGGGACTATGGCTACACCTTC. Variable domain in full (rest from reference TRBV7-2 and TRBJ1-2): GAGVSQSPSNKVTEKGKDVELRCDPISGHTALYWYRQSLGQGLEFLIYFQGNSAPDKSGLPSDRFSAERTGGSVSTLTIQRTQQEDSAVYLCASSLDGDYGYTFGSGTRLTVV.

This rearrangement joins TRBV5-1 to TRBJ2-7; 11 positions agree with TRBD2. V shed 4 bases, J shed 2 bases, and the junction held 5 bases outside the gene matches. CDR1 SGHRS and CDR2 YFSETQ come from the germline V gene. This CDR3 contains 15 residues. The CDR3 nucleotides read TGCGCCAGCAGCCTACTAGCGGGGGATCCCTACGAGCAGTACTTC. It specifies CASSLLAGDPYEQYF.

The chain recombines TRBV7-8 with TRBJ2-7; TRBD1 might be the D (5 bases). V gave up 5 bases and J gave up 3 bases, with 11 bases separating them. The germline V gene has CDR1 SGHVS and CDR2 FQNEAQ. CDR3 length equals 13 residues. CDR3 nucleotides: TGTGCCAGCAGCATTTCGGACATCTACGAGCAGTACTTC. Its protein product is CASSISDIYEQYF. Supplemented by reference TRBV7-8 and TRBJ2-7, the full variable domain reads GAGVSQSPRYKVAKRGQDVALRCDPISGHVSLFWYQQALGQGPEFLTYFQNEAQLDKSGLPSDRFFAERPEGSVSTLKIQRTQQEDSAVYLCASSISDIYEQYFGPGTRLTVT.

V gene TRBV7-8 combines with J gene TRBJ1-4; TRBD1 matches 7 bases. The V gene's germline CDR1 is SGHVS and CDR2 FQNEAQ. V was clipped by 5 bases and J by 6 bases; unmatched bases: 9. CDR3 size: 15 residues. In DNA form, the CDR3 reads TGTGCCAGCAGCGGCCCCGGGACAGCCCATGAAAAACTGTTTTTT. Translated, it gives CASSGPGTAHEKLFF. Full variable domain (rest looked up from reference TRBV7-8 and TRBJ1-4): GAGVSQSPRYKVAKRGQDVALRCDPISGHVSLFWYQQALGQGPEFLTYFQNEAQLDKSGLPSDRFFAERPEGSVSTLKIQRTQQEDSAVYLCASSGPGTAHEKLFFGSGTQLSVL.

The V and J genes are TRBV3-1 (or the pseudogene TRBV3-2) and TRBJ1-2; 10 nucleotides align to TRBD1. V shed 2 bases and J 6 bases; nucleotides not matched to a gene: 3. Germline V gene data show CDR1 as LGHDT and CDR2 as YNNKEL (reference sequence). The length of the CDR3 is 14 residues. CDR3: CASSQRQGAHGYTF. DNA for the CDR3: TGTGCCAGCAGCCAACGACAGGGGGCGCATGGCTACACCTTC.

The chain employs TRBV15 and TRBJ1-1; D uncertain. Germline CDR1 and CDR2: LNHNV and YYDKDF (reference sequence). V dropped 4 bases and J dropped 6 bases, with 15 bases sitting between them. The CDR3 has 14 residues. In nucleotides, the CDR3 is TGTGCCACCAGCATTGCCGCGGGGAGGGCTGAAGCTTTCTTT. Residues: CATSIAAGRAEAFF.

The rearrangement uses TRBV7-9 and TRBJ2-3; TRBD2 might be the D (5 bases). The CDR3 has 15 amino acids. Trimming stripped 4 bases from V and 4 bases from J, with 15 bases between. The germline CDR1 and CDR2 sequences are SEHNR and FQNEAQ (reference sequence). This CDR3 reads CASSSPLLGADTQYF. The CDR3 DNA is TGTGCCAGCAGCTCACCGCTACTCGGGGCAGATACGCAGTATTTT.

The rearrangement joins TRBV5-1 to TRBJ2-2, with TRBD2 matching 11 bases. Germline loops: CDR1 SGHRS, CDR2 YFSETQ. There are 16 residues in the CDR3. V was pared by 3 bases and J by 2 bases, with 3 bases of the junction left unmatched. This CDR3 reads CASSSGLAANTGELFF. As DNA, the CDR3 is TGCGCCAGCAGCTCGGGACTAGCGGCCAACACCGGGGAGCTGTTTTTT.

The chain combines TRBV16 with TRBJ2-3; D not certain. V lost 1 base and J lost 3, with 11 bases in between. In germline, CDR1 is KGHSY, CDR2 FQNENV. The CDR3 runs 15 residues. The DNA for the CDR3 is TGTGCCAGCAGCCAATTATTTGGAGAGACAGATACGCAGTATTTT. It codes for CASSQLFGETDTQYF. Variable domain in full (rest from reference TRBV16 and TRBJ2-3): GEEVAQTPKHLVRGEGQKAKLYCAPIKGHSYVFWYQQVLKNEFKFLISFQNENVFDETGMPKERFSAKCLPNSPCSLEIQATKLEDSAVYFCASSQLFGETDTQYFGPGTRLTVL.

This rearrangement joins TRBV9 to TRBJ2-2; 9 nucleotides align to TRBD2. Germline assignment: CDR1 SGDLS and CDR2 YYNGEE. The length of the CDR3 is 17 residues. V lost 3 bases to trimming and J lost 0 bases; unmatched junction nucleotides: 6. The CDR3 region has the DNA TGTGCCAGCAGCGACCCAGCGGGGGGCTCGAACACCGGGGAGCTGTTTTTT. It codes for CASSDPAGGSNTGELFF.

This clone showed up just once. The genes are TRBV5-6 and TRBJ1-1; 7 bases agree with TRBD1. After removal of 1 base from V and 1 base from J, the junction contained 4 bases not matched to a gene. This CDR3 region has 15 residues. Germline V gene data show CDR1 as SGHDT and CDR2 as YYEEEE. CDR3 in DNA: TGTGCCAGCAGCTTGAGGGGGCTACGGAACACTGAAGCTTTCTTT. This codes for CASSLRGLRNTEAFF.

The chain carries TRBV6-5 and TRBJ1-5; tentative D call: TRBD1 (5 bases). Germline CDR1 MNHEY, CDR2 SVGAGI. The CDR3 sequence is 13 residues long. The V and J ends lost 7 bases and 11 bases respectively, with 18 bases between them. The CDR3 sequence: CASNRQSTEAQHF. The CDR3 region has the DNA TGTGCCAGCAACCGACAGTCCACGGAAGCCCAGCATTTT.